Listed here are 9 T cell receptor beta chains from one sample, sequenced in a study of T cell responses to AZD1222 COVID-19 vaccine. The table came from immunoSEQ multiplex PCR; TCRdb's copy has only in-frame clones and leaves some out. The sample has 85,000 or so clones, about nine tenths seen once. This specimen consisted of peripheral blood, obtained on day 0 of AZD1222 vaccination. These receptors all stem from an adult in good health.

This rearrangement joins TRBV5-1 to TRBJ1-3; 7 nucleotides match TRBD1. The CDR3 has 15 residues. The germline CDR1 and CDR2 sequences are SGHRS and YFSETQ. Unmatched junction bases numbered 3, after V lost 3 bases and J lost 0 bases. CDR3 in amino acids: CASSSGTASGNTIYF. The CDR3 DNA reads as TGCGCCAGCAGCTCGGGGACAGCCTCTGGAAACACCATATATTTT. Full variable domain (remainder filled in from reference TRBV5-1 and TRBJ1-3): KAGVTQTPRYLIKTRGQQVTLSCSPISGHRSVSWYQQTPGQGLQFLFEYFSETQRNKGNFPGRFSGRQFSNSRSEMNVSTLELGDSALYLCASSSGTASGNTIYFGEGSWLTVV.

The chain joins TRBV19 to TRBJ2-7; D is unclear. V was cut by 2 bases and J by 2 bases, with 13 bases left in between. Germline V lookup: CDR1 LNHDA, CDR2 SQIVND (reference sequence). The CDR3 sequence is 15 residues long. CDR3 bases: TGTGCCAGTAGTATATCCCTGACTCTAACCTACGAGCAGTACTTC. Residues: CASSISLTLTYEQYF.

This chain connects TRBV12-2 to TRBJ1-1. TRBV12-2 is a documented pseudogene. The CDR3 runs to 13 residues. The CDR3: CASRLGAPPGAFF. In nucleotides, the CDR3 is TGTGCAAGTCGCTTAGGGGCCCCTCCGGGAGCTTTCTTT.

The chain links TRBV6-5 to TRBJ2-7; possibly TRBD2 for D (6 bases). The CDR3 covers 14 residues. The germline V and J ends were trimmed by 6 bases and 0 bases, with 12 bases remaining between them. Germline CDR1 reads MNHEY; CDR2 reads SVGAGI. The CDR3 is CASSSAGRSYEQYF. In DNA, the CDR3 is TGTGCCAGCAGCTCAGCGGGCCGCTCCTACGAGCAGTACTTC.

The CDR3 coding sequence is TGTGCCAGCAGTGACTCGCGGGGGGGCCACAATGAGCAGTTCTTC. This translates into CASSDSRGGHNEQFF. V and J are TRBV6-4 and TRBJ2-1, with 9 bases lining up with TRBD2. The CDR3 totals 15 residues. CDR1 MRHNA and CDR2 SNTAGT come from the germline V gene. V was pared by 0 bases and J by 5 bases, with 2 bases of the junction left unmatched.

V and J are TRBV7-8 and TRBJ2-3, with D uncertain. The CDR3 is made up of 12 amino acids. V shed 5 bases and J shed 5 bases, with 8 bases lying between them. Germline V lookup: CDR1 SGHVS, CDR2 FQNEAQ. The CDR3, as DNA: TGTGCCAGCAGCCCAATAAGAGATACGCAGTATTTT. Translating it yields CASSPIRDTQYF. Together with reference TRBV7-8 and TRBJ2-3, the CDR3 gives the full variable domain: GAGVSQSPRYKVAKRGQDVALRCDPISGHVSLFWYQQALGQGPEFLTYFQNEAQLDKSGLPSDRFFAERPEGSVSTLKIQRTQQEDSAVYLCASSPIRDTQYFGPGTRLTVL.

Here the CDR3 reads CASSSSDRHTEAFF. The CDR3 DNA reads TGTGCCAGCAGCAGCTCTGACAGGCACACTGAAGCTTTCTTT. The chain couples TRBV7-9 to TRBJ1-1, with D possibly being TRBD1 (6 bases). The CDR3 contains 14 residues. CDR1 is SEHNR, CDR2 FQNEAQ, per germline (reference sequence). Trimming removed 5 bases from V and 3 bases from J, with 13 bases in between.

V usage is TRBV6-5 and J usage is TRBJ1-1, with a weak D call TRBD1 (6 bases). The germline CDR1 and CDR2 sequences are MNHEY and SVGAGI. Trimming stripped 5 bases from V and 3 bases from J, with 10 bases between. The CDR3 totals 13 residues. The CDR3 DNA sequence: TGTGCCAGCAGTCGTAAGGGGGACACTGAAGCTTTCTTT. Amino acid sequence: CASSRKGDTEAFF.

The chain couples TRBV7-2 to TRBJ1-2, with a tentative D call TRBD1 (6 bases). Germline V CDR1 and CDR2: SGHTA, FQGNSA. CDR3 size: 16 residues. V was clipped by 1 base and J by 4 bases, with 16 bases between them. CDR3 residues: CASSLVAGALGYGYTF. In DNA form, the CDR3 reads TGTGCCAGCAGCTTAGTTGCGGGGGCCCTTGGCTATGGCTACACCTTC.